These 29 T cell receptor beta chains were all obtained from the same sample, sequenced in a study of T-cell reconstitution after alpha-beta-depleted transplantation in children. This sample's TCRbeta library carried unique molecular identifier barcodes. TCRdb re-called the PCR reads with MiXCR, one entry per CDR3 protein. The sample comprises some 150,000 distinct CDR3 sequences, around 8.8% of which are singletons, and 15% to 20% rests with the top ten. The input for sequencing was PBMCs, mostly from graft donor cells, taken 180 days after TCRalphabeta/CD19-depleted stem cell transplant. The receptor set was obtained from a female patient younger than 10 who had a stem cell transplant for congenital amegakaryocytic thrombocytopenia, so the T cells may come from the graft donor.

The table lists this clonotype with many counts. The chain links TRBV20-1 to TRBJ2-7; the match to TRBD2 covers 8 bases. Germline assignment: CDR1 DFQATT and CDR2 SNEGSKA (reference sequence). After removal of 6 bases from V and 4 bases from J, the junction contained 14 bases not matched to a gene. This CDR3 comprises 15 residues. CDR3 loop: CSAKAGAPRDYEQYF. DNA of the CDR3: TGCAGTGCAAAAGCGGGGGCCCCACGGGATTACGAGCAGTACTTC.

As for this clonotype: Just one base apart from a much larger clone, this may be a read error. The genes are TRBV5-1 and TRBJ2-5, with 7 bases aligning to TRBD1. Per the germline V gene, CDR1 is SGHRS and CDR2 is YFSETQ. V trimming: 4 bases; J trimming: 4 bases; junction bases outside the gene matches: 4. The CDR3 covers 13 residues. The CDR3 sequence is CASSNRGSETQYF. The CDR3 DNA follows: TGCGCCAGCAGCAACAGGGGCTCAGAGACCCAGTACTTC.

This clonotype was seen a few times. CDR3 residues: CASSLIGVGYTF. The DNA for the CDR3 is TGTGCCAGCAGTTTAATAGGGGTTGGCTACACCTTC. The J gene is TRBJ1-2, the V gene TRBV28, with D tentatively TRBD1 (5 bases). Germline assignment: CDR1 MDHEN and CDR2 SYDVKM. The CDR3 contains 12 residues. With 2 bases removed from V and 7 bases from J, the gap between germline ends came to 8 bases.

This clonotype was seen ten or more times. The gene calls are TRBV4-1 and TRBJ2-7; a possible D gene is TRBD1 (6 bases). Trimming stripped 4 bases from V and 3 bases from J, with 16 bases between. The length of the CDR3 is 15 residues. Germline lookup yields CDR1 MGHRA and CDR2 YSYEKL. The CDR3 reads CASSLWLRDNYEQYF. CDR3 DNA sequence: TGCGCCAGCAGCCTGTGGCTCCGGGACAACTACGAGCAGTACTTC.

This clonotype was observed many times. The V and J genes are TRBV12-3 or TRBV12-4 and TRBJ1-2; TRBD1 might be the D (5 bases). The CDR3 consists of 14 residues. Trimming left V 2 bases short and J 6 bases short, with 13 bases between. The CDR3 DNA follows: TGTGCCAGCAGTTTATGGGGGTCGGGGAATGGCTACACCTTC. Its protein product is CASSLWGSGNGYTF.

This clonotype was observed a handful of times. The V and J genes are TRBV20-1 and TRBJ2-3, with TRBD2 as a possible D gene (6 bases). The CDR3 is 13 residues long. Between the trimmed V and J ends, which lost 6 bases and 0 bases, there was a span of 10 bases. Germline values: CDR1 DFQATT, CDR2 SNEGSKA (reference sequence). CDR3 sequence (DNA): TGCAGTGCACACGGACTAAGCACAGATACGCAGTATTTT. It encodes CSAHGLSTDTQYF.

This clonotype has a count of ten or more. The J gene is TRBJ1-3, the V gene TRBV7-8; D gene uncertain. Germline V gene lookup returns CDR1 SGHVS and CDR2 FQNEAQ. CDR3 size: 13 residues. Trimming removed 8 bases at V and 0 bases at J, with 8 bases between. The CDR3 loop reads CASGWNSGNTIYF. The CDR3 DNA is TGTGCCAGCGGGTGGAACTCTGGAAACACCATATATTTT. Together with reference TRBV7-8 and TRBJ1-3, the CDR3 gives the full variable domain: GAGVSQSPRYKVAKRGQDVALRCDPISGHVSLFWYQQALGQGPEFLTYFQNEAQLDKSGLPSDRFFAERPEGSVSTLKIQRTQQEDSAVYLCASGWNSGNTIYFGEGSWLTVV.

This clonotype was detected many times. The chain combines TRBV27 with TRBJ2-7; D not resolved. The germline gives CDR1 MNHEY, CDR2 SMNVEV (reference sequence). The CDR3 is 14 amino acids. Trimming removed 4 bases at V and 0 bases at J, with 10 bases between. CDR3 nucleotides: TGTGCCAGCAGTTCCTCGGGTAGCTCCTACGAGCAGTACTTC. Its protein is CASSSSGSSYEQYF.

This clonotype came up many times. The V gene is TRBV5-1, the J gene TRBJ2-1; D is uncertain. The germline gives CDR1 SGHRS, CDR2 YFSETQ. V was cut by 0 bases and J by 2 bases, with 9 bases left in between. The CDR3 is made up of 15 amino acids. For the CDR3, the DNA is TGCGCCAGCAGCTTGGCTAGGAGAACCTACAATGAGCAGTTCTTC. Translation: CASSLARRTYNEQFF.

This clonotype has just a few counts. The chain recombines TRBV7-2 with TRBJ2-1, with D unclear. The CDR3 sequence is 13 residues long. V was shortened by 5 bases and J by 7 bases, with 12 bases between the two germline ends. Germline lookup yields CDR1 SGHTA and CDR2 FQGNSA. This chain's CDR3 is CASSRVFTNEQFF. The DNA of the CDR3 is TGTGCCAGCAGCCGGGTATTTACAAATGAGCAGTTCTTC.

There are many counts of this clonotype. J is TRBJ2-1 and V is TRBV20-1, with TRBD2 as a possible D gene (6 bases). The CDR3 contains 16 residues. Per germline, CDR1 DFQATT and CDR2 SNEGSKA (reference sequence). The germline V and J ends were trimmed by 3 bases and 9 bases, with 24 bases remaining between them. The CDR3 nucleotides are TGCAGTGCTAGCAGTTGGGGGGATCCTTACTTAACTGAGCAGTTCTTC. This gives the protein CSASSWGDPYLTEQFF.

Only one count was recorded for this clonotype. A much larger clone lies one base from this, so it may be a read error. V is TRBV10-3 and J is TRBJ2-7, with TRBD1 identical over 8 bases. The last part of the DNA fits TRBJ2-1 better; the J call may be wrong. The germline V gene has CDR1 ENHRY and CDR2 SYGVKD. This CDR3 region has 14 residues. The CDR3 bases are TGTGCCATCAGTGCCTCAGGACAGGGCAACGAGCAGTTCTTC. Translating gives CAISASGQGNEQFF.

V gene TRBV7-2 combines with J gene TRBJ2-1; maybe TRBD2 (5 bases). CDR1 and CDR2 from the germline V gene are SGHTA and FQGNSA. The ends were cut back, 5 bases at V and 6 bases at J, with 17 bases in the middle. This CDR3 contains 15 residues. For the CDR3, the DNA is TGTGCCAGCAGCATGAAGATGCTAGCTTTCAATGAGCAGTTCTTC. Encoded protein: CASSMKMLAFNEQFF. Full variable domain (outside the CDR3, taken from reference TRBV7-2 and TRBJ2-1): GAGVSQSPSNKVTEKGKDVELRCDPISGHTALYWYRQSLGQGLEFLIYFQGNSAPDKSGLPSDRFSAERTGGSVSTLTIQRTQQEDSAVYLCASSMKMLAFNEQFFGPGTRLTVL.

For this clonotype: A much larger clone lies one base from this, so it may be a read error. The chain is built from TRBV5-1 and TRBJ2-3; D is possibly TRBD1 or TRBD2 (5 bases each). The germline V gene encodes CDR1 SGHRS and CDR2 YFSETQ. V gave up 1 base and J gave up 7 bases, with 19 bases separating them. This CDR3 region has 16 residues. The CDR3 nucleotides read TGCGCCAGCAGCTTGCTGCGACCGGGACGGACACATACGCAGTATTTT. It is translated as CASSLLRPGRTHTQYF.

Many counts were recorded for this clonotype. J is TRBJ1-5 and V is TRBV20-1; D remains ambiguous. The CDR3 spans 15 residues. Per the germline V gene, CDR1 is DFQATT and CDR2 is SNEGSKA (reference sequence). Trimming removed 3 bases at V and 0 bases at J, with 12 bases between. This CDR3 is CSASFLPNSNQPQHF. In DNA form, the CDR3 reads TGCAGTGCTAGTTTTCTCCCCAATAGCAATCAGCCCCAGCATTTT.

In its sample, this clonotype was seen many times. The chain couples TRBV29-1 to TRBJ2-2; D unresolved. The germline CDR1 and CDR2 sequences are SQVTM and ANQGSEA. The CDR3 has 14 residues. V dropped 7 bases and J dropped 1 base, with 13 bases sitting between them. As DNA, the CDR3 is TGCAGCGGCCGACGTGAAGGGAACACCGGGGAGCTGTTTTTT. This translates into CSGRREGNTGELFF.

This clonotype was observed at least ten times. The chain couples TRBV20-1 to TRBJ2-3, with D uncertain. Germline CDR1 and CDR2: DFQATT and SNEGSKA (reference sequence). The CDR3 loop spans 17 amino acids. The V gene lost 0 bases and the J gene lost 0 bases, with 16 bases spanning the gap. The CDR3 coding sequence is TGCAGTGCTAGAGATCTGGGGAATCCGACTAGCACAGATACGCAGTATTTT. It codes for CSARDLGNPTSTDTQYF.

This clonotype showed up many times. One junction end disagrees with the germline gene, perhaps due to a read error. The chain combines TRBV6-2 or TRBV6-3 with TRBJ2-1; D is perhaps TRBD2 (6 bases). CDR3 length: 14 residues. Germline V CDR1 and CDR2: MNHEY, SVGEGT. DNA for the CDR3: TGTGCCAGCAGTGAGCGGGTTTCCTTCAATGAGCAGTTCTTC. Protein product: CASSERVSFNEQFF.

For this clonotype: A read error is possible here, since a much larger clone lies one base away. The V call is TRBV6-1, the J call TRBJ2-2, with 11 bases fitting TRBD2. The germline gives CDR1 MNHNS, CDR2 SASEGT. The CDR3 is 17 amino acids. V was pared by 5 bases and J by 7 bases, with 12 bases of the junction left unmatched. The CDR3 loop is CASSRTSGPYEDGELFF. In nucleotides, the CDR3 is TGTGCCAGCAGTCGGACTAGCGGGCCTTATGAGGACGGGGAGCTGTTTTTT.

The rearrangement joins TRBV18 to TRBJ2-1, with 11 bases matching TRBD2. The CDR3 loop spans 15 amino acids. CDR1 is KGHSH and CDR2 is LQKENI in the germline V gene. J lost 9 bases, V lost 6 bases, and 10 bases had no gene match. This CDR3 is CASSFGTSGQGEQFF. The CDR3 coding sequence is TGTGCCAGCTCCTTCGGGACTAGCGGTCAGGGTGAGCAGTTCTTC.

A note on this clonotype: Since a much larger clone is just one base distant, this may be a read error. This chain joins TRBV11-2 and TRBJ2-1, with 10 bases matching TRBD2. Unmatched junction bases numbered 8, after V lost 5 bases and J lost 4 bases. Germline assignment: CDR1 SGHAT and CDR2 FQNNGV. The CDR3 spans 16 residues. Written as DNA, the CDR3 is TGTGCCAGCAGCAAGGGACTAGCGTGGATATACAATGAGCAGTTCTTC. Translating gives CASSKGLAWIYNEQFF.

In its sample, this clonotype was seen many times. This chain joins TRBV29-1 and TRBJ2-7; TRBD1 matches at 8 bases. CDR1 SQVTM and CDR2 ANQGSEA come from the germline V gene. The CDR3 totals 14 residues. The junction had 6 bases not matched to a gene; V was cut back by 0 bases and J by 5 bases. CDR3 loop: CSVEDLTGDHEQYF. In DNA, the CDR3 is TGCAGCGTTGAAGATCTGACAGGGGACCACGAGCAGTACTTC.

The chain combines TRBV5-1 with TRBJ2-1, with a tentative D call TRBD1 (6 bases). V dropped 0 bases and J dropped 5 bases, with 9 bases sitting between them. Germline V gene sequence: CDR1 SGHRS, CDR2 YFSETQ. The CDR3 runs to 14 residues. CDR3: CASSLVGTHNEQFF. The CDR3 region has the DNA TGCGCCAGCAGCTTGGTCGGGACACACAATGAGCAGTTCTTC.

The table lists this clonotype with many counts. This chain's CDR3 is CASSLIAGDSYEQYF. CDR3 in DNA: TGTGCCAGCAGTTTAATAGCGGGAGACTCCTACGAGCAGTACTTC. This sequence joins TRBV28 and TRBJ2-7; the match to TRBD2 covers 9 bases. This CDR3 spans 15 amino acids. Germline V gene data show CDR1 as MDHEN and CDR2 as SYDVKM. V lost 2 bases, J lost 0 bases, and 2 bases stayed unmatched.

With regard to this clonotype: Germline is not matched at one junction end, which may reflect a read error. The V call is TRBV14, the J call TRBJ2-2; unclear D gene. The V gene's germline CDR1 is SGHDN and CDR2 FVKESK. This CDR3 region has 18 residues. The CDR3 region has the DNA TGTTCCAGCAGCCAAGTAAGAAAGATTCTATCGAACACCGGGGAGCTGTTTTTT. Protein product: CSSSQVRKILSNTGELFF.

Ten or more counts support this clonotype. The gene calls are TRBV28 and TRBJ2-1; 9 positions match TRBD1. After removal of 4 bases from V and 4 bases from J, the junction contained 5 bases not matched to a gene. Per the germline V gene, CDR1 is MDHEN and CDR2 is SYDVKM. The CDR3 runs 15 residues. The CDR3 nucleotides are TGTGCCAGCAGTTCCCCGGGACAGGGTTACAATGAGCAGTTCTTC. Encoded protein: CASSSPGQGYNEQFF.

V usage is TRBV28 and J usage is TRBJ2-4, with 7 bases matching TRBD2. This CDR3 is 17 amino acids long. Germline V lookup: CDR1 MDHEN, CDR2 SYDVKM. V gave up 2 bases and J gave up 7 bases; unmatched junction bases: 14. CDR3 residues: CASSLPSGGRGRNIQYF. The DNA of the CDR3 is TGTGCCAGCAGTTTACCTTCGGGGGGACGGGGTCGGAACATTCAGTACTTC.

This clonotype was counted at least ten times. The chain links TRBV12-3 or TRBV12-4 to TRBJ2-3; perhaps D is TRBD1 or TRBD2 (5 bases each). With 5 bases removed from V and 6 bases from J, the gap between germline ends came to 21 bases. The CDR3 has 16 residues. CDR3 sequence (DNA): TGTGCCAGCAGTCATACCTCCGGGACCCACGAGGATACGCAGTATTTT. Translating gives CASSHTSGTHEDTQYF.

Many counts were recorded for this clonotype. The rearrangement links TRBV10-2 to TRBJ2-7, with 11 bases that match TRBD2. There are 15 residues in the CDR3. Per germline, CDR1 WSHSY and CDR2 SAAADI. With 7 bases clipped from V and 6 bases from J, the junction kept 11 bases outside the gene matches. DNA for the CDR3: TGCGCCAGCATCAAGACTAGCGGGATCGGTGGCGAGCAGTACTTC. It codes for CASIKTSGIGGEQYF.